These T cell receptor beta chains were read from a single sample in a study of regulatory T cells in long-lasting Graves disease. Each CDR3 protein is one row after TCRdb ran MiXCR on the multiplex PCR reads. The sample carries hundreds of thousands of distinct CDR3 sequences, 16% recorded once. The sample was also reused in another study, on T cells in Graves' hyperthyroidism and ophthalmopathy.

Here the sequenced sample was peripheral blood mononuclear cells (PBMCs), taken at new diagnosis, from a patient treated with antithyroid drugs. Receptor source: a woman aged 30 to 39 with Graves disease. CDR3s include the opening cysteine and the closing phenylalanine or tryptophan. D genes are given only for firm matches. Expanded clones get a size class; other rows say once, few or many, or leave the size out.

abundance: NA
d_gene: NA
v_gene: TRBV18
j_gene: TRBJ2-5
len: 13
CDR3nt: TGTGCCAGCTCGACACCAATCCAAGAGACCCAGTACTTC
CDR3aa: CASSTPIQETQYF

abundance: many
d_gene: NA
v_gene: TRBV28
j_gene: TRBJ2-7
len: 14
CDR3nt: TGTGCCAGCAGTTCTCACAGGGTTAACTACGAGCAGTACTTC
CDR3aa: CASSSHRVNYEQYF

abundance: many
d_gene: TRBD1
v_gene: TRBV28
j_gene: TRBJ1-1
len: 13
CDR3nt: TGTGCCAGCAACCAACAGGGGCGTTTCGGGGCTTTCTTT
CDR3aa: CASNQQGRFGAFF

abundance: few
d_gene: TRBD2
v_gene: TRBV15
j_gene: TRBJ2-7
len: 15
CDR3nt: TGTGCCACCAGCGTGTTAGCGGGAGGGCCCTACGAGCAGTACTTC
CDR3aa: CATSVLAGGPYEQYF

abundance: few
d_gene: NA
v_gene: TRBV7-9
j_gene: TRBJ2-5
len: 15
CDR3nt: TGTGCCAGCAGCCCGCCCCTGAACCCAACGGAGACCCAGTACTTC
CDR3aa: CASSPPLNPTETQYF

abundance: NA
d_gene: TRBD1
v_gene: TRBV6-2/TRBV6-3
j_gene: TRBJ1-6
len: 16
CDR3nt: TGTGCCAGCAGTGAAGCCAGGACAGGGGGCACTTCACCCCTCCACTTT
CDR3aa: CASSEARTGGTSPLHF

abundance: few
d_gene: NA
v_gene: TRBV11-3
j_gene: TRBJ2-1
len: 14
CDR3nt: TGTGCCAGCACCCAACTGACGGTGGAGAATGAGCAGTTCTTC
CDR3aa: CASTQLTVENEQFF

abundance: few
d_gene: NA
v_gene: TRBV10-3
j_gene: TRBJ2-5
len: 11
CDR3nt: TGTGCCACGTCCAAGGCGGAGACCCAGTACTTC
CDR3aa: CATSKAETQYF

abundance: NA
d_gene: TRBD1
v_gene: TRBV5-6
j_gene: TRBJ1-5
len: 14
CDR3nt: TGTGCCAGCAGCCACTGGGACAGGGAGCAGCCCCAGCATTTT
CDR3aa: CASSHWDREQPQHF

abundance: NA
d_gene: NA
v_gene: TRBV20-1
j_gene: TRBJ1-2
len: 12
CDR3nt: TGCAGTGCCACACCCTTTAACTATGGCTACACCTTC
CDR3aa: CSATPFNYGYTF

abundance: NA
d_gene: TRBD1
v_gene: TRBV28
j_gene: TRBJ2-1
len: 13
CDR3nt: TGTGCCAGCAGCCGGGGACAGGGCTATGAGCAGTTCTTC
CDR3aa: CASSRGQGYEQFF

abundance: many
d_gene: TRBD2
v_gene: TRBV7-2
j_gene: TRBJ2-3
len: 15
CDR3nt: TGTGCCAGCAGCTTAGACGGGACTATGAGAAATACGCAGTATTTT
CDR3aa: CASSLDGTMRNTQYF

abundance: many
d_gene: NA
v_gene: TRBV30
j_gene: TRBJ2-5
len: 14
CDR3nt: TGTGCCTGGAGTGGGGACACGCAGGGAGAGACCCAGTACTTC
CDR3aa: CAWSGDTQGETQYF

abundance: many
d_gene: NA
v_gene: TRBV2
j_gene: TRBJ1-5
len: 18
CDR3nt: TGTGCCAGCGGCGTGTCTTTAGGGGATAATTCAAGGAATCAGCCCCAGCATTTT
CDR3aa: CASGVSLGDNSRNQPQHF

abundance: many
d_gene: TRBD2
v_gene: TRBV19
j_gene: TRBJ2-3
len: 18
CDR3nt: TGTGCCAGTAGTTCAAAGTGGGCCGCTAGCGGGAGATTTGATACGCAGTATTTT
CDR3aa: CASSSKWAASGRFDTQYF

abundance: NA
d_gene: NA
v_gene: TRBV5-4
j_gene: TRBJ2-2
len: 17
CDR3nt: TGTGCCAGCAGCTTCGCCCTGACAGGATTTAACACCGGGGAGCTGTTTTTT
CDR3aa: CASSFALTGFNTGELFF

abundance: few
d_gene: TRBD2
v_gene: TRBV18
j_gene: TRBJ2-5
len: 15
CDR3nt: TGTGCCAGCACCCGAATTCCGGGGGGCCAAGAGACCCAGTACTTC
CDR3aa: CASTRIPGGQETQYF

abundance: NA
d_gene: TRBD2
v_gene: TRBV5-1
j_gene: TRBJ2-1
len: 15
CDR3nt: TGCGCCAGCACCTCGTGGGGGGGAACCTACAATGAGCAGTTCTTC
CDR3aa: CASTSWGGTYNEQFF

abundance: few
d_gene: NA
v_gene: TRBV20-1
j_gene: TRBJ1-2
len: 12
CDR3nt: TGCAGTGCTAGGGGCCCTAACTATGGCTACACCTTC
CDR3aa: CSARGPNYGYTF

abundance: many
d_gene: NA
v_gene: TRBV20-1
j_gene: TRBJ2-7
len: 14
CDR3nt: TGCAGTGCTGGAACTAGAAACTCCGGGTACGAGCAGTACTTC
CDR3aa: CSAGTRNSGYEQYF

abundance: NA
d_gene: NA
v_gene: TRBV5-1
j_gene: TRBJ2-5
len: 14
CDR3nt: TGCGCCAGCAGCTTGGCTCCGGACCAAGAGACCCAGTACTTC
CDR3aa: CASSLAPDQETQYF

abundance: few
d_gene: NA
v_gene: TRBV30
j_gene: TRBJ2-3
len: 14
CDR3nt: TGTGCCTGGAGCCGGACTGTCGGTGGAGATACGCAGTATTTT
CDR3aa: CAWSRTVGGDTQYF

abundance: many
d_gene: TRBD2
v_gene: TRBV2
j_gene: TRBJ2-7
len: 16
CDR3nt: TGTGCCAGCAGTGAAAGACTAGCGGGACCTTCCTACGAGCAGTACTTC
CDR3aa: CASSERLAGPSYEQYF

abundance: many
d_gene: TRBD1
v_gene: TRBV5-1
j_gene: TRBJ2-3
len: 14
CDR3nt: TGCGCCAGCAGCTGGGGGGACAGGGCAGATACGCAGTATTTT
CDR3aa: CASSWGDRADTQYF

abundance: many
d_gene: NA
v_gene: TRBV6-1
j_gene: TRBJ2-7
len: 12
CDR3nt: TGTGCCAGCAAAACCACTCAGGGCGAGCAGTACTTC
CDR3aa: CASKTTQGEQYF

abundance: few
d_gene: NA
v_gene: TRBV19
j_gene: TRBJ2-1
len: 13
CDR3nt: TGTGCCAGTAGTATCAGTCAGTACAATGAGCAGTTCTTC
CDR3aa: CASSISQYNEQFF

abundance: NA
d_gene: NA
v_gene: TRBV7-2
j_gene: TRBJ2-7
len: 13
CDR3nt: TGTGCCAGCAGCTTATGGATAGGGTACGAGCAGTACTTC
CDR3aa: CASSLWIGYEQYF

abundance: many
d_gene: NA
v_gene: TRBV18
j_gene: TRBJ2-5
len: 15
CDR3nt: TGTGCCAGCTCACGAATAGACCCGGCGGCAGAGACCCAGTACTTC
CDR3aa: CASSRIDPAAETQYF

abundance: many
d_gene: NA
v_gene: TRBV2
j_gene: TRBJ1-2
len: 15
CDR3nt: TGTGCCAGCAGGTCCTGGCAGCTAGCTAACTATGGCTACACCTTC
CDR3aa: CASRSWQLANYGYTF

abundance: few
d_gene: NA
v_gene: TRBV18
j_gene: TRBJ1-4
len: 11
CDR3nt: TGTGCCAGCCTCGACTCAGGAAAACTGTTTTTT
CDR3aa: CASLDSGKLFF

abundance: NA
d_gene: NA
v_gene: TRBV19
j_gene: TRBJ1-1
len: 15
CDR3nt: TGTGCCAGTACCAAAGGCAGGGTGTGGGACACTGAAGCTTTCTTT
CDR3aa: CASTKGRVWDTEAFF

abundance: many
d_gene: NA
v_gene: TRBV6-2/TRBV6-3
j_gene: TRBJ2-1
len: 11
CDR3nt: TGTGCCAGCAGCCCTGCGAATGAGCAGTTCTTC
CDR3aa: CASSPANEQFF

abundance: few
d_gene: NA
v_gene: TRBV7-9
j_gene: TRBJ2-7
len: 13
CDR3nt: TGTGCCAGCGGGTTGACTCAGGGATTCGAGCAGTACTTC
CDR3aa: CASGLTQGFEQYF

abundance: few
d_gene: NA
v_gene: TRBV10-3
j_gene: TRBJ2-3
len: 14
CDR3nt: TGTGCCATCAGTGAGTCGGGCAGCACAGATACGCAGTATTTT
CDR3aa: CAISESGSTDTQYF

abundance: many
d_gene: NA
v_gene: TRBV28
j_gene: TRBJ2-4
len: 16
CDR3nt: TGTGCCAGCAGTCCCTGGGGAGGGGGCGTCAAAAACATTCAGTACTTC
CDR3aa: CASSPWGGGVKNIQYF

abundance: many
d_gene: NA
v_gene: TRBV28
j_gene: TRBJ2-1
len: 14
CDR3nt: TGTGCCAGCAGTTTGCTAGTAGGTTACAATGAGCAGTTCTTC
CDR3aa: CASSLLVGYNEQFF

abundance: few
d_gene: NA
v_gene: TRBV18
j_gene: TRBJ1-2
len: 13
CDR3nt: TGTGCCAGCTCAGTCTACGGGACGGCTGCCCTCTACTTC
CDR3aa: CASSVYGTAALYF

abundance: many
d_gene: TRBD1
v_gene: TRBV20-1
j_gene: TRBJ1-1
len: 11
CDR3nt: TGCAGTGCCCTGGGACAGGGCGAAGCTTTCTTT
CDR3aa: CSALGQGEAFF

abundance: many
d_gene: TRBD1
v_gene: TRBV13
j_gene: TRBJ2-3
len: 13
CDR3nt: TGTGCCAGCAGCTCTTTACAGGGGGATACGCAGTATTTT
CDR3aa: CASSSLQGDTQYF

abundance: many
d_gene: TRBD2
v_gene: TRBV2
j_gene: TRBJ2-1
len: 15
CDR3nt: TGTGCCAGCAGAGAACGGGAGGCGTCCTACAATGAGCAGTTCTTC
CDR3aa: CASREREASYNEQFF

abundance: many
d_gene: TRBD1
v_gene: TRBV6-1
j_gene: TRBJ1-5
len: 14
CDR3nt: TGTGCCAGCAGGGGACAGGGCGGGGGTCAGCCCCAGCATTTT
CDR3aa: CASRGQGGGQPQHF

abundance: many
d_gene: NA
v_gene: TRBV11-2
j_gene: TRBJ2-1
len: 17
CDR3nt: TGTGCCAGCAGGCTATCTAAGGGGGGGGCGCCGTACAATGAGCAGTTCTTC
CDR3aa: CASRLSKGGAPYNEQFF

abundance: few
d_gene: TRBD2
v_gene: TRBV5-5
j_gene: TRBJ2-4
len: 15
CDR3nt: TGTGCCAGCAGCCCCGGCGGGGGAGCCAAAAACATTCAGTACTTC
CDR3aa: CASSPGGGAKNIQYF

abundance: few
d_gene: TRBD1
v_gene: TRBV28
j_gene: TRBJ1-2
len: 14
CDR3nt: TGTGCCAGCAGTTTCCAGGGGGTTAGCTATGGCTACACCTTC
CDR3aa: CASSFQGVSYGYTF

abundance: few
d_gene: NA
v_gene: TRBV9
j_gene: TRBJ1-6
len: 13
CDR3nt: TGTGCCAGCAGCGTAGCACAGCCCTCACCCCTCCACTTT
CDR3aa: CASSVAQPSPLHF

abundance: many
d_gene: NA
v_gene: TRBV7-2
j_gene: TRBJ2-2
len: 12
CDR3nt: TGTGCCAGCAGCGAGAGTACCGGGGAGCTGTTTTTT
CDR3aa: CASSESTGELFF

abundance: NA
d_gene: NA
v_gene: TRBV7-9
j_gene: TRBJ2-3
len: 12
CDR3nt: TGTGCCAGCAGGCGTAGGGGAGATACGCAGTATTTT
CDR3aa: CASRRRGDTQYF

abundance: NA
d_gene: TRBD2
v_gene: TRBV25-1
j_gene: TRBJ2-1
len: 16
CDR3nt: TGTGCCAGCACCCAAACGGGACTAGCGGGACGCAATGAGCAGTTCTTC
CDR3aa: CASTQTGLAGRNEQFF

abundance: NA
d_gene: NA
v_gene: TRBV30
j_gene: TRBJ2-3
len: 12
CDR3nt: TGTGCCTGGAGTGTATCTGATTTTACGCAGTATTTT
CDR3aa: CAWSVSDFTQYF

abundance: many
d_gene: NA
v_gene: TRBV7-8
j_gene: TRBJ2-7
len: 12
CDR3nt: TGTGCCAGCAGCTTAGGGGGGCCCGGGCAGTACTTC
CDR3aa: CASSLGGPGQYF

abundance: few
d_gene: TRBD2
v_gene: TRBV28
j_gene: TRBJ2-1
len: 16
CDR3nt: TGTGCCAGCAGTTTGTCTAGGGGCGGGGGATACAATGAGCAGTTCTTC
CDR3aa: CASSLSRGGGYNEQFF